The T cell receptor (beta chain) under discussion was sequenced for a study of blood T cell repertoires in COVID-19. The trim removed 3 bases at V and 9 bases at J, leaving 22 bases unmatched. CDR1 and CDR2 from the germline V gene are LGHNA and YNFKEQ. The CDR3 covers 21 residues. Sequenced by immunoSEQ multiplex PCR; TCRdb stores in-frame clones only, minus some. The sample lists over 50,000 clones, roughly 80% occurring once. The chain employs TRBV4-2 and TRBJ1-6; TRBD1 matches 11 bases. The sequenced sample was PBMCs or T cells enriched from blood (not recorded which). This clonotype was sampled from a woman aged 40 to 55 with acute COVID-19. CDR3 in amino acids: CASSQIRLADRGRSEGSPLHF. Here the CDR3 DNA reads TGTGCCAGCAGCCAGATTCGGTTAGCGGACAGGGGGCGCTCAGAAGGTTCACCCCTCCACTTT.